This is a list of T cell receptor beta chains from one sample in a study of blood T cell repertoires in COVID-19. Profiling relied on immunoSEQ multiplex PCR, and the TCRdb table lists in-frame clones only, not all of them. This sample has almost 350,000 clones, with 85% to 90% found just once. Material: PBMCs or T cells enriched from blood (not recorded which). These receptors originate from a woman aged 25-40 years who had been exposed to COVID-19. Each CDR3 is given with its conserved first and last residue. A D gene is named only where the DNA matches it firmly.

D	J	V	DNA	CDR3
TRBD2	TRBJ2-7	TRBV4-1	TGCGCCAGCAGCCAAGATGTGGGACTAGCGGGAAACGAGCAGTACTTC	CASSQDVGLAGNEQYF
-	TRBJ1-6	TRBV7-6	TGTGCCAGCAGCTTAGGACAGGTTAATAATTCACCCCTCCACTTT	CASSLGQVNNSPLHF
TRBD2	TRBJ2-7	TRBV2	TGTGCCAGCAGTGGTTCGCTAGCGGGGACCTACGAGCAGTACTTC	CASSGSLAGTYEQYF
-	TRBJ2-7	TRBV6-5	TGTGCCAGCAGTTTCAACAGGGACTCCTACGAGCAGTACTTC	CASSFNRDSYEQYF
-	TRBJ1-2	TRBV7-9	TGTGCCAGCAGCTTAGCACAGCCAGAAATTCTAAACTATGGCTACACCTTC	CASSLAQPEILNYGYTF
TRBD1	TRBJ2-1	TRBV7-2	TGTGCCAGCAGCTTGGGACAGTGGAATGAGCAGTTCTTC	CASSLGQWNEQFF
-	TRBJ1-2	TRBV28	TGTGCCAGCAGTTCGACAGGAGATGGCTACACCTTC	CASSSTGDGYTF
-	TRBJ2-1	TRBV7-3	TGTGCCAGCAGCCTCCGCTATCCGGAGGAGCAGTTCTTC	CASSLRYPEEQFF
-	TRBJ2-6	TRBV30	TGTGCCTGGGGAATCCGGGGGTACTCTGGGGCCAACGTCCTGACTTTC	CAWGIRGYSGANVLTF
-	TRBJ1-1	TRBV6-5	TGTGCCAGCAGTACAGGGTGGACTGAAGCTTTCTTT	CASSTGWTEAFF
TRBD1	TRBJ2-2	TRBV18	TGTGCCAGCTCACCACTTACAGGGGGCGGCGGGGAGCTGTTTTTT	CASSPLTGGGGELFF